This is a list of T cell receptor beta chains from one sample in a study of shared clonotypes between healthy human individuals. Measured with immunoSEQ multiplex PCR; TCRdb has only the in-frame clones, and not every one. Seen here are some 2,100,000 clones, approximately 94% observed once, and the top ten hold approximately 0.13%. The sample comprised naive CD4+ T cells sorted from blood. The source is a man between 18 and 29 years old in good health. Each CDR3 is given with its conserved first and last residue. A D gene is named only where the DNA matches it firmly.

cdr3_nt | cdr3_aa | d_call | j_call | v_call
TGTGCCAGCTCACCAGGGAGGCAGGACACCGAGCAGTACTTC | CASSPGRQDTEQYF | - | TRBJ2-7 | TRBV18
TGCAGCGTTTCCGACGGCGGGAGCTCCTACAATGAGCAGTTCTTC | CSVSDGGSSYNEQFF | TRBD2 | TRBJ2-1 | TRBV29-1
TGCGCCAGCAGCTTGGCGGGGGGAACCTATAATTCACCCCTCCACTTT | CASSLAGGTYNSPLHF | - | TRBJ1-6 | TRBV5-1
TGTGCCAGCACCCGCGGACAGACCTATGGCTACACCTTC | CASTRGQTYGYTF | - | TRBJ1-2 | TRBV6-5
TGTGCCAGCAATCTAGTAGGTTCCGAGCAGTACTTC | CASNLVGSEQYF | - | TRBJ2-7 | TRBV6-1
TGTGCCAGCTGGCCCTTTCGCAATCAGCCCCAGCATTTT | CASWPFRNQPQHF | - | TRBJ1-5 | TRBV28
TGTGCCAGCAGTGGGGCCTACGAGCAGTACTTC | CASSGAYEQYF | - | TRBJ2-7 | TRBV28
TGTGCCAGCAGCTTTGGGACAGGGGTAGGCACCGGGGAGCTGTTTTTT | CASSFGTGVGTGELFF | TRBD1 | TRBJ2-2 | TRBV7-2
TGTGCCAGCAGCGTGTTAGCGGGCCCAGATACGCAGTATTTT | CASSVLAGPDTQYF | TRBD2 | TRBJ2-3 | TRBV9
TGTGCCAGCAGCTTGGGGGATGCAGCGGGGAAAAATGAGCAGTTCTTC | CASSLGDAAGKNEQFF | TRBD2 | TRBJ2-1 | TRBV5-6
TGTGCCAGCAGCATTCACCGTGGATTGGGTTACGAGCAGTACTTC | CASSIHRGLGYEQYF | - | TRBJ2-7 | TRBV7-2
TGTGCCAGCAGGAGAACCGGGGAGCTGTTTTTT | CASRRTGELFF | - | TRBJ2-2 | TRBV6-5
TGCGCCAGCAGGACAGGGGGCACGAACACTGAAGCTTTCTTT | CASRTGGTNTEAFF | TRBD1 | TRBJ1-1 | TRBV5-1
TGTGCCAGCTCACCACCCCCGGGAGGAATGGGAAATGAGCAGTTCTTC | CASSPPPGGMGNEQFF | TRBD2 | TRBJ2-1 | TRBV18
TGTGCCAGCACCCGTGGGGTCAAGACTAACTATGGCTACACCTTC | CASTRGVKTNYGYTF | - | TRBJ1-2 | TRBV6-5
TGTGCCAGCAATAGCGGTTTGGGAGAGACCCAGTACTTC | CASNSGLGETQYF | - | TRBJ2-5 | TRBV2
TGTGCCAGCAGCCCCGGCGGGGGTATAGGGGATGGCTACACCTTC | CASSPGGGIGDGYTF | - | TRBJ1-2 | TRBV9
TGTGCCACCAGCAGAGGACAGGGCAATGAAAAACTGTTTTTT | CATSRGQGNEKLFF | TRBD1 | TRBJ1-4 | TRBV15
TGTGCCAGCAGCCCCGCCGACCACTGGGGCTACACCTTC | CASSPADHWGYTF | - | TRBJ1-2 | TRBV14
TGCGCCAGCAGCTTGGAGCGGGGGCTGAACACCGGGGAGCTGTTTTTT | CASSLERGLNTGELFF | TRBD2 | TRBJ2-2 | TRBV5-1
TGTGCCAGCATAGGGGGCGGGACGCAGTATTTT | CASIGGGTQYF | TRBD1 | TRBJ2-3 | TRBV11-1